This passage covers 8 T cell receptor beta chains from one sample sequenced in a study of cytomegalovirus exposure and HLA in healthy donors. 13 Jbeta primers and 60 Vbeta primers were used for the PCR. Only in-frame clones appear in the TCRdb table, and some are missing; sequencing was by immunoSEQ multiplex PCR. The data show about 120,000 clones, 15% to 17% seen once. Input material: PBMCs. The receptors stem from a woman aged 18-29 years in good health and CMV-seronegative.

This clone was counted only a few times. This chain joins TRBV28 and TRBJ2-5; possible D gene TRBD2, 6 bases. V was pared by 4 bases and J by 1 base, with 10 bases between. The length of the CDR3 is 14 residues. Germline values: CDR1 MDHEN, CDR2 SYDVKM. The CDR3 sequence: CASSSRGTQETQYF. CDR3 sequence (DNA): TGTGCCAGCAGTTCACGGGGGACCCAAGAGACCCAGTACTTC. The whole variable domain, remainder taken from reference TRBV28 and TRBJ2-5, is DVKVTQSSRYLVKRTGEKVFLECVQDMDHENMFWYRQDPGLGLRLIYFSYDVKMKEKGDIPEGYSVSREKKERFSLILESASTNQTSMYLCASSSRGTQETQYFGPGTRLLVL.

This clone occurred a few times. CDR3 in amino acids: CASSLASGNGGTGELFF. The CDR3 coding sequence is TGCGCCAGCAGCTTGGCTAGCGGGAACGGGGGGACCGGGGAGCTGTTTTTT. This chain uses TRBV5-1 with TRBJ2-2; 9 nucleotides agree with TRBD2. CDR1 is SGHRS and CDR2 is YFSETQ in the germline V gene. Losses at the gene ends were 0 bases for V and 5 bases for J; bases not matched to a gene: 8. The CDR3 extends over 17 amino acids.

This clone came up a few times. CDR3 bases: TGTGCCAGTAGTATAGACAGGGGGCGGCAGCCCCAGCATTTT. Translated: CASSIDRGRQPQHF. This chain joins TRBV19 and TRBJ1-5, with TRBD1 matching 8 bases. V shed 0 bases, J shed 7 bases, and the junction held 2 bases outside the gene matches. CDR1 is LNHDA, CDR2 SQIVND, per germline (reference sequence). The CDR3 loop spans 14 amino acids.

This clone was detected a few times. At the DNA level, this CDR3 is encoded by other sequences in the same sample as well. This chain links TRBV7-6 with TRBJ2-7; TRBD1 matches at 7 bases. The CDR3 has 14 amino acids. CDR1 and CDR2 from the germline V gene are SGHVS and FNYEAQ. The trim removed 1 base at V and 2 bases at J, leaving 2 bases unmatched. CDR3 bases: TGTGCCAGCAGCTTAGACAGGGGCCCCTACGAGCAGTACTTC. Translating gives CASSLDRGPYEQYF.

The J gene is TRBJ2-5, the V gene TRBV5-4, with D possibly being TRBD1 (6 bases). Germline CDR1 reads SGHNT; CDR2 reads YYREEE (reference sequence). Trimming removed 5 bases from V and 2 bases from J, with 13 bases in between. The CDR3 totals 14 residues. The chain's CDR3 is CASRPGTSQETQYF. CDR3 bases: TGTGCCAGCAGGCCTGGGACATCTCAAGAGACCCAGTACTTC.

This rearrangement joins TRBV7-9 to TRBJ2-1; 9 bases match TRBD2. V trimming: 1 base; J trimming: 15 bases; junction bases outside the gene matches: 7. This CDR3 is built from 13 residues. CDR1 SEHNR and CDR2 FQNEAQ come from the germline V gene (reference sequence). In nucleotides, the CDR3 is TGTGCCAGCAGCTTAGTTAGCGGGGGCTCCGGGTTCTTC. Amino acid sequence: CASSLVSGGSGFF.

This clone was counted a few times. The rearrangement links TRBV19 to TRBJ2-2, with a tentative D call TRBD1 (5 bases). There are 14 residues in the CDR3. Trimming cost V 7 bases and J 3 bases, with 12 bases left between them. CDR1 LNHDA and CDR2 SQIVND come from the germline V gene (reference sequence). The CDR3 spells CASTGKGYTGELFF. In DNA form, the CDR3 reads TGTGCCAGTACAGGGAAAGGGTACACCGGGGAGCTGTTTTTT.

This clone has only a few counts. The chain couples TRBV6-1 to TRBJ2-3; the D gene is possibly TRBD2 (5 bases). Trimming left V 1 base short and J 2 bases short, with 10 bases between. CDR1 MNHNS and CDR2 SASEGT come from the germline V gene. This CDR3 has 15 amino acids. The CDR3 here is CASSEGVALTDTQYF. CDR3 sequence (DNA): TGTGCCAGCAGTGAAGGAGTAGCGCTCACAGATACGCAGTATTTT.